This T cell receptor (beta chain) is drawn from a study of shared clonotypes between healthy human individuals. About the research overall: The donors, a couple of women and a few men, were aged 18 to 49.

This clone was observed a few times. Its antigen is unknown. Other DNA sequences from this sample encode an identical CDR3 as well. Clones were sequenced by immunoSEQ multiplex PCR, and TCRdb holds only the in-frame ones, with some missing. The repertoire holds about 770,000 clones, with around 70% as singletons. All of the donors resided in Nashville, Tennessee, and each was a Caucasian adult. This CDR3 comprises 15 residues. CDR1 MNHEY and CDR2 SMNVEV come from the germline V gene (reference sequence). Losses at the gene ends were 3 bases for V and 7 bases for J; bases not matched to a gene: 9. General study results and limits: Memory subsets generally showed smaller estimated richness than naive subsets did. Among non-shared clonotypes, generation probabilities were lower than among those shared by all four donors.

This chain connects TRBV27 to TRBJ2-1; 7 nucleotides align to TRBD2. The specimen was memory CD4+ T cells sorted from blood. Stated subset: CD45RA-negative fraction. The sequence derives from a woman in her twenties or thirties in good health. Written as DNA, the CDR3 is TGTGCCAGCAGTTTCAGAGGGAGGGATTTAAATGAGCAGTTCTTC. Its translation: CASSFRGRDLNEQFF.